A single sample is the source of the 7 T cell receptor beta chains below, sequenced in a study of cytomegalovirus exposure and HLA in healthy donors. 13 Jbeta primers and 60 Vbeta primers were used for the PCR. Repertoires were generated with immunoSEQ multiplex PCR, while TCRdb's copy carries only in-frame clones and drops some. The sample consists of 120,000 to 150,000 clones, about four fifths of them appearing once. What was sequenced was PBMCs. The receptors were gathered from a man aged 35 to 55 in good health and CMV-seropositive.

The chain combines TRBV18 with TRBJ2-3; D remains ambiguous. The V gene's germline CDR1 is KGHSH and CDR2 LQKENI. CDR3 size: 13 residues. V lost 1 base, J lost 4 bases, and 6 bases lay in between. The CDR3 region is CASSPHQADTQYF. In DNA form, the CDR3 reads TGTGCCAGCTCACCACATCAGGCAGATACGCAGTATTTT.

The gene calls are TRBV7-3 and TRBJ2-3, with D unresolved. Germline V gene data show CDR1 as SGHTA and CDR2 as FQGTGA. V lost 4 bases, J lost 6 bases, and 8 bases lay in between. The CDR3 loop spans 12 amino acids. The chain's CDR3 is CASSSPGDTQYF. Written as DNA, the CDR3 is TGTGCCAGCAGCTCCCCGGGTGATACGCAGTATTTT.

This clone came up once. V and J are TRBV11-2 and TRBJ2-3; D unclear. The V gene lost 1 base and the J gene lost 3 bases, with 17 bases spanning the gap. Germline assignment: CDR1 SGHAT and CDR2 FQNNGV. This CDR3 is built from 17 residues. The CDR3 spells CASSLVWPGSITDTQYF. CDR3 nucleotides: TGTGCCAGCAGCTTAGTATGGCCAGGCTCCATAACAGATACGCAGTATTTT.

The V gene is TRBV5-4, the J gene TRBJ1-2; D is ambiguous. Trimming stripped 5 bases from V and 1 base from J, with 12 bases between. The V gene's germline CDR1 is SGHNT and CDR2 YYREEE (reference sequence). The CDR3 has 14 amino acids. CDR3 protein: CASSPQADNYGYTF. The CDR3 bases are TGTGCCAGCAGTCCCCAGGCTGATAACTATGGCTACACCTTC.

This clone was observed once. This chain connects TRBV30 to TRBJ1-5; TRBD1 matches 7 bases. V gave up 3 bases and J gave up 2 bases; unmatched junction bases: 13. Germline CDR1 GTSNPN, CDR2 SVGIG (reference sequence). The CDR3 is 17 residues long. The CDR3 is CAWSNRGIVFGNQPQHF. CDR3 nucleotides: TGTGCCTGGAGCAACAGGGGAATAGTTTTTGGCAATCAGCCCCAGCATTTT.

The CDR3 loop is CASSNRVMNEKLFF. In DNA, the CDR3 is TGTGCCAGCAGCAACAGGGTGATGAATGAAAAACTGTTTTTT. This sequence joins TRBV7-2 and TRBJ1-4; possibly TRBD1 for D (6 bases). The germline V gene encodes CDR1 SGHTA and CDR2 FQGNSA. The V end lost 5 bases, the J end lost 5 bases, and 12 bases lay between the germline ends. The CDR3 length is 14 residues.

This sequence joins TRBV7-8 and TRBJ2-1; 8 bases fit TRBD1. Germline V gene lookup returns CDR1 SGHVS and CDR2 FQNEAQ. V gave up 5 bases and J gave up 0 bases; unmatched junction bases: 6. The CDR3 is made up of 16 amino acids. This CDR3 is CASSITGGSSYNEQFF. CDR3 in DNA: TGTGCCAGCAGCATCACAGGGGGGAGCTCCTACAATGAGCAGTTCTTC.